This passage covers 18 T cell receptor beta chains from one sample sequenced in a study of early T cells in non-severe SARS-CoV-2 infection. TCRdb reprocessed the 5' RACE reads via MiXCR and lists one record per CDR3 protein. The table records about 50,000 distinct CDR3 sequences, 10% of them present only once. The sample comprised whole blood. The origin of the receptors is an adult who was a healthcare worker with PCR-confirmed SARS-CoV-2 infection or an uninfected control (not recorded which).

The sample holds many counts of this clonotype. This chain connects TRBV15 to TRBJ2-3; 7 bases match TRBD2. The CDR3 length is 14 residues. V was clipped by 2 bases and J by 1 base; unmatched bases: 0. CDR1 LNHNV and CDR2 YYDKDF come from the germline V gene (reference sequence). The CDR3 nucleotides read TGTGCCACCAGCAGACTAGCGGGCACAGATACGCAGTATTTT. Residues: CATSRLAGTDTQYF. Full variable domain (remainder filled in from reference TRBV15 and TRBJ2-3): DAMVIQNPRYQVTQFGKPVTLSCSQTLNHNVMYWYQQKSSQAPKLLFHYYDKDFNNEADTPDNFQSRRPNTSFCFLDIRSPGLGDTAMYLCATSRLAGTDTQYFGPGTRLTVL.

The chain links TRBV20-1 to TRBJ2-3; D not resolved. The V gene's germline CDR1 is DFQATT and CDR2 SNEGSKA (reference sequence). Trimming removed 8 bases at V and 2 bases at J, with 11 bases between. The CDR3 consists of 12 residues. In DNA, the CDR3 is TGCAGTAGCACGGACCCCACAGATACGCAGTATTTT. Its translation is CSSTDPTDTQYF.

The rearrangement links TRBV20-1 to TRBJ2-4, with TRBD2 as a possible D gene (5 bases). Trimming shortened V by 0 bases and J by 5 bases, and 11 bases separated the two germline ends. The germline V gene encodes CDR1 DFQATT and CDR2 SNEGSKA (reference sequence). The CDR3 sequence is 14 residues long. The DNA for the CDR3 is TGCAGTGCTAGAGATGGGAGAGGAGAAAACATTCAGTACTTC. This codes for CSARDGRGENIQYF.

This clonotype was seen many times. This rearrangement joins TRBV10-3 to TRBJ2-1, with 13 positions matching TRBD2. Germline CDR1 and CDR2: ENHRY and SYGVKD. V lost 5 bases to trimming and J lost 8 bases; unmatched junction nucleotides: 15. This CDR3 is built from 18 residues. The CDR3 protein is CAISQTSGRDFSRDEQFF. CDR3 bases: TGTGCCATCAGTCAAACTAGCGGGAGGGACTTCTCAAGGGATGAGCAGTTCTTC.

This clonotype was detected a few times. DNA for the CDR3: TGTGCCAGCAGTTACATAGCGGGAGAGGATCGGGGGTTCTTC. It codes for CASSYIAGEDRGFF. The V call is TRBV6-2 or TRBV6-3, the J call TRBJ2-1, with 9 bases lining up with TRBD2. Trimming cost V 2 bases and J 15 bases; bases outside gene matches: 11. The CDR3 runs to 14 residues. Germline CDR1 MNHEY, CDR2 SVGEGT.

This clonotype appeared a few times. The CDR3 reads CASSSLGTGRETQYF. In nucleotides, the CDR3 is TGTGCCAGCAGCTCACTAGGGACGGGGAGAGAGACCCAGTACTTC. This sequence joins TRBV7-9 and TRBJ2-5, with D perhaps TRBD1 or TRBD2 (5 bases each). Per germline, CDR1 SEHNR and CDR2 FQNEAQ (reference sequence). The CDR3 extends over 15 amino acids. V lost 4 bases, J lost 4 bases, and 16 bases lay in between.

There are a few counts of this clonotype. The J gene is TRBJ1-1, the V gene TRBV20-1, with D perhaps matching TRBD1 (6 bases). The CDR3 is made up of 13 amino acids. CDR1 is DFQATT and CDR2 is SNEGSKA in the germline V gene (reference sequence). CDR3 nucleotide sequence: TGCAGCTTAAACAGGGATATGAACACTGAAGCTTTCTTT. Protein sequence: CSLNRDMNTEAFF.

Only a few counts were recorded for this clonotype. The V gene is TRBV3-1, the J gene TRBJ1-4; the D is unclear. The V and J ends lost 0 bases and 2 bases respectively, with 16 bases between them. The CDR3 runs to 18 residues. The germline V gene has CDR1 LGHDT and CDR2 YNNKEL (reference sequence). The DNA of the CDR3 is TGTGCCAGCAGCCAAGATTGGGGAGGGATGAGGACTAATGAAAAACTGTTTTTT. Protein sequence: CASSQDWGGMRTNEKLFF.

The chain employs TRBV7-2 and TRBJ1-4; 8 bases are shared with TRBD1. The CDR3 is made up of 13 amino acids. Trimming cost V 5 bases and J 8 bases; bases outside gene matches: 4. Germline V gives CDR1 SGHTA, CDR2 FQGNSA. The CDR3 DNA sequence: TGTGCCAGCAGCACAGGGGGAGGGGAAAAACTGTTTTTT. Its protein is CASSTGGGEKLFF.

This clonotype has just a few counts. The CDR3 reads CASSQGGPSYNEQFF. DNA of the CDR3: TGTGCCAGCAGCCAAGGCGGCCCCTCCTACAATGAGCAGTTCTTC. This rearrangement joins TRBV4-2 to TRBJ2-1, with D uncertain. Germline assignment: CDR1 LGHNA and CDR2 YNFKEQ. V gave up 1 base and J gave up 0 bases, with 7 bases separating them. CDR3 length equals 15 residues.

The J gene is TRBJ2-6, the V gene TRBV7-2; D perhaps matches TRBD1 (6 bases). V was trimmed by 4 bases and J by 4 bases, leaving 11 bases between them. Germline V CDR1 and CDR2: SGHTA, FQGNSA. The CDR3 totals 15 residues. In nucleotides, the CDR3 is TGTGCCAGCAGCTCGACAGGTTGGGGGGCCAACGTCCTGACTTTC. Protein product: CASSSTGWGANVLTF.

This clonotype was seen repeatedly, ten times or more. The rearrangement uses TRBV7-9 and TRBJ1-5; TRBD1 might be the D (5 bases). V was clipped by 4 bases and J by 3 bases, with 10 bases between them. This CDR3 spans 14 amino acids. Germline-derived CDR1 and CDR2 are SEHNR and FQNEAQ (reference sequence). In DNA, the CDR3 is TGTGCCAGCAGCTCTACAGGTTTCAATCAGCCCCAGCATTTT. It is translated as CASSSTGFNQPQHF.

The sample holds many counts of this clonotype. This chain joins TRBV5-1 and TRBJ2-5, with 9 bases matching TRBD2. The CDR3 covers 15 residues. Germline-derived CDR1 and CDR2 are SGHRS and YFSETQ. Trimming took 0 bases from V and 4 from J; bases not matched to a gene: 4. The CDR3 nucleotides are TGCGCCAGCAGCTTGGCGGCGGGAGGGCCAGAGACCCAGTACTTC. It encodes CASSLAAGGPETQYF.

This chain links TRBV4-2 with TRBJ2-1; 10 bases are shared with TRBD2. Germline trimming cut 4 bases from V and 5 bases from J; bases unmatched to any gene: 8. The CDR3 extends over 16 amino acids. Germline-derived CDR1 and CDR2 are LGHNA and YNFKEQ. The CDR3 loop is CASSLNLAGANNEQFF. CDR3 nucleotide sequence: TGTGCCAGCAGCCTGAATCTAGCGGGAGCGAACAATGAGCAGTTCTTC.

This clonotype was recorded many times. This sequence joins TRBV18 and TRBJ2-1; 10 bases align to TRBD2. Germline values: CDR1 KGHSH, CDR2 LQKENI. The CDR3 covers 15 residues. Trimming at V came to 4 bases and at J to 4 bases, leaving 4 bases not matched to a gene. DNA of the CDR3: TGTGCCAGCTCACGGGCTAGCGGGAGTTACAATGAGCAGTTCTTC. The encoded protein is CASSRASGSYNEQFF.

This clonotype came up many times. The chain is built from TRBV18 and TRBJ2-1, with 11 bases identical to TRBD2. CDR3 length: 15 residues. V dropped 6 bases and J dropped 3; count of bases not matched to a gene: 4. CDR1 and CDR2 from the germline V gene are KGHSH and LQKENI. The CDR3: CASSLSGGVYNEQFF. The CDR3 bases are TGTGCCAGCTCCCTTAGCGGGGGGGTCTACAATGAGCAGTTCTTC.

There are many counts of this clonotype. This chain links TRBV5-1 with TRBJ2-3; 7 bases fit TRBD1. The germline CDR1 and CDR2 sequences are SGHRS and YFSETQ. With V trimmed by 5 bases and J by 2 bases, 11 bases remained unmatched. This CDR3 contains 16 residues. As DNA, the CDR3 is TGCGCCAGCAGGCGCAATCCGGGACAGAACACAGATACGCAGTATTTT. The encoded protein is CASRRNPGQNTDTQYF. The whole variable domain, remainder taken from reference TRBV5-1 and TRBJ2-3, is KAGVTQTPRYLIKTRGQQVTLSCSPISGHRSVSWYQQTPGQGLQFLFEYFSETQRNKGNFPGRFSGRQFSNSRSEMNVSTLELGDSALYLCASRRNPGQNTDTQYFGPGTRLTVL.

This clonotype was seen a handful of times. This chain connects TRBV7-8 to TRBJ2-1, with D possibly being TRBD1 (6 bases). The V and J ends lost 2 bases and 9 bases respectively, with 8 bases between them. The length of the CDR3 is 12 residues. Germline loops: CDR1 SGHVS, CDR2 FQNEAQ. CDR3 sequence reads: CASSLRGGEQFF. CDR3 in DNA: TGTGCCAGCAGCTTAAGAGGGGGTGAGCAGTTCTTC.